These T cell receptor beta chains were read from a single sample in a study of T cells in Graves' hyperthyroidism and ophthalmopathy. One entry per CDR3 protein, called by TCRdb with MiXCR from the multiplex PCR reads. Among 550,000 to 700,000 distinct CDR3 sequences listed, around 42% were seen once. The sample comprised peripheral blood or thyroid tissue (not recorded which). The receptor source for this set is an adult woman with Graves' disease, either hyperthyroidism or ophthalmopathy (not recorded which). Each CDR3 is given with its conserved first and last residue. The D gene is left open where the match is weak. Where a row states a size, it is once, few, many or the class of an expanded clone; other rows omit it.

j_gene: TRBJ1-5
abundance: NA
v_gene: TRBV7-6
d_gene: NA
CDR3aa: CASSLGPYQPQHF
CDR3nt: TGTGCCAGCAGCTTAGGGCCTTATCAGCCCCAGCATTTT

j_gene: TRBJ1-1
abundance: many
v_gene: TRBV5-1
d_gene: NA
CDR3aa: CASSYLGNTEAFF
CDR3nt: TGCGCCAGCAGCTACCTCGGAAACACTGAAGCTTTCTTT

j_gene: TRBJ2-5
abundance: NA
v_gene: TRBV7-9
d_gene: NA
CDR3aa: CASSSLLGTAGETQYF
CDR3nt: TGTGCCAGCAGTTCTCTTCTCGGGACGGCGGGAGAGACCCAGTACTTC

j_gene: TRBJ2-7
abundance: NA
v_gene: TRBV7-2
d_gene: TRBD1
CDR3aa: CASSSTGTEQYF
CDR3nt: TGTGCCAGCAGCTCGACAGGGACCGAGCAGTACTTC

j_gene: TRBJ1-1
abundance: once
v_gene: TRBV10-3
d_gene: NA
CDR3aa: CAISGATANTEAFF
CDR3nt: TGTGCCATCAGTGGCGCGACAGCTAACACTGAAGCTTTCTTC

j_gene: TRBJ1-6
abundance: NA
v_gene: TRBV25-1
d_gene: NA
CDR3aa: CACSASVRVHNSPLHF
CDR3nt: NA

j_gene: TRBJ2-7
abundance: few
v_gene: TRBV10-3
d_gene: NA
CDR3aa: CAIRGRDNSYEQYF
CDR3nt: TGTGCCATCAGGGGGCGGGACAACTCCTACGAGCAGTACTTC

j_gene: TRBJ1-1
abundance: NA
v_gene: TRBV7-8
d_gene: NA
CDR3aa: CASSFGQTYTEAFF
CDR3nt: TGTGCCAGCAGCTTTGGACAGACCTACACTGAAGCTTTCTTT

j_gene: TRBJ2-3
abundance: few
v_gene: TRBV7-3
d_gene: TRBD2
CDR3aa: CASSSIGSSGGTDTQYF
CDR3nt: TGTGCCAGCAGCTCCATCGGAAGTAGCGGGGGCACAGATACGCAGTATTTT

j_gene: TRBJ2-6
abundance: NA
v_gene: TRBV20-1
d_gene: NA
CDR3aa: CSVPGQGSGANVLTF
CDR3nt: TGCAGTGTCCCTGGGCAGGGCTCTGGGGCCAACGTCCTGACTTTC

j_gene: TRBJ1-1
abundance: NA
v_gene: TRBV20-1
d_gene: NA
CDR3aa: CSALFGQRAFF
CDR3nt: TGCAGTGCTCTCTTCGGACAACGAGCTTTCTTT

j_gene: TRBJ1-2
abundance: once
v_gene: TRBV20-1
d_gene: NA
CDR3aa: CSATLAGGYTF
CDR3nt: TGCAGTGCGACCCTGGCGGGAGGCTACACCTTC

j_gene: TRBJ2-5
abundance: many
v_gene: TRBV13
d_gene: NA
CDR3aa: CASSSSYGETQYF
CDR3nt: TGTGCCAGCAGCTCCAGCTACGGAGAGACCCAGTACTTC

j_gene: TRBJ1-3
abundance: NA
v_gene: TRBV9
d_gene: TRBD1
CDR3aa: CASSAWDSPGNTIYF
CDR3nt: TGTGCCAGCAGCGCCTGGGACAGCCCTGGAAACACCATATATTTT

j_gene: TRBJ1-1
abundance: many
v_gene: TRBV12-5
d_gene: TRBD1
CDR3aa: CASGLFTGGGTEAFF
CDR3nt: TGTGCTAGTGGTTTGTTTACAGGGGGAGGGACTGAAGCTTTCTTT

j_gene: TRBJ1-2
abundance: few
v_gene: TRBV6-5
d_gene: NA
CDR3aa: CASSYSSNQNFRYTF
CDR3nt: TGTGCCAGCAGTTACTCATCGAATCAGAACTTTCGCTACACCTTC

j_gene: TRBJ2-2
abundance: NA
v_gene: TRBV5-1
d_gene: NA
CDR3aa: CASSPGVNGELFF
CDR3nt: TGCGCCAGCAGCCCCGGGGTTAACGGGGAGCTGTTTTTT

j_gene: TRBJ1-1
abundance: NA
v_gene: TRBV4-1
d_gene: TRBD1
CDR3aa: CASSHPGTGLRNTEAFF
CDR3nt: TGCGCCAGCAGCCACCCGGGGACAGGGTTGCGGAACACTGAAGCTTTCTTT

j_gene: TRBJ2-2
abundance: few
v_gene: TRBV6-5
d_gene: NA
CDR3aa: CASSYSRVGGAKLFF
CDR3nt: TGTGCCAGCAGTTACTCGAGGGTAGGAGGAGCGAAGCTGTTTTTT

j_gene: TRBJ1-1
abundance: few
v_gene: TRBV7-2
d_gene: NA
CDR3aa: CASSTFKQPNTEAFF
CDR3nt: TGTGCCAGCAGCACCTTTAAGCAACCAAACACTGAAGCTTTCTTT

j_gene: TRBJ1-4
abundance: NA
v_gene: TRBV20-1
d_gene: TRBD1
CDR3aa: CSARDRGLTEKLFF
CDR3nt: TGCAGTGCTCGGGACAGGGGGTTGACTGAAAAACTGTTTTTT

j_gene: TRBJ1-2
abundance: NA
v_gene: TRBV9
d_gene: TRBD1
CDR3aa: CASSGSGGTGYGYTF
CDR3nt: TGTGCCAGCAGCGGCTCCGGGGGGACAGGATATGGCTACACCTTC

j_gene: TRBJ1-3
abundance: many
v_gene: TRBV7-9
d_gene: NA
CDR3aa: CASSRWEDGNTIYF
CDR3nt: TGTGCCAGCAGCCGTTGGGAGGATGGGAACACCATATATTTT

j_gene: TRBJ1-1
abundance: NA
v_gene: TRBV12-3/TRBV12-4
d_gene: NA
CDR3aa: CASAPGQVNTEAFF
CDR3nt: TGTGCCAGCGCCCCGGGACAAGTGAACACTGAAGCTTTCTTT

j_gene: TRBJ2-2
abundance: many
v_gene: TRBV7-9
d_gene: NA
CDR3aa: CASSSKQNTGELFF
CDR3nt: TGTGCCAGCAGCTCTAAGCAGAACACCGGGGAGCTGTTTTTT

j_gene: TRBJ2-7
abundance: many
v_gene: TRBV20-1
d_gene: TRBD1
CDR3aa: CSATGTDTYEQYF
CDR3nt: TGCAGTGCTACCGGGACAGACACCTACGAGCAGTACTTC

j_gene: TRBJ1-4
abundance: NA
v_gene: TRBV15
d_gene: NA
CDR3aa: CATSRDPATNEKLFF
CDR3nt: TGTGCCACCAGCAGAGATCCCGCAACTAATGAAAAACTGTTTTTT

j_gene: TRBJ2-7
abundance: NA
v_gene: TRBV20-1
d_gene: NA
CDR3aa: CSAREGNSYEQYF
CDR3nt: TGCAGTGCTAGAGAAGGGAACTCCTACGAGCAGTACTTC

j_gene: TRBJ2-5
abundance: NA
v_gene: TRBV7-2
d_gene: NA
CDR3aa: CASSFSRRETQYF
CDR3nt: TGTGCCAGCAGCTTCTCCAGAAGGGAGACCCAGTACTTC

j_gene: TRBJ2-2
abundance: once
v_gene: TRBV20-1
d_gene: NA
CDR3aa: CSARPGGELFF
CDR3nt: TGCAGTGCTAGACCCGGCGGGGAGCTGTTTTTT

j_gene: TRBJ2-6
abundance: NA
v_gene: TRBV6-6
d_gene: NA
CDR3aa: CASSRSGLRFSGANVLTF
CDR3nt: TGTGCCAGCAGTCGATCGGGACTCCGTTTCTCTGGGGCCAACGTCCTGACTTTC

j_gene: TRBJ2-6
abundance: few
v_gene: TRBV29-1
d_gene: NA
CDR3aa: CSVEGAGANVLTF
CDR3nt: TGCAGCGTAGAGGGAGCTGGGGCCAACGTCCTGACTTTC

j_gene: TRBJ1-3
abundance: NA
v_gene: TRBV9
d_gene: NA
CDR3aa: CASSAIHPENTIYF
CDR3nt: TGTGCCAGCAGCGCCATCCACCCGGAAAACACCATATATTTT

j_gene: TRBJ2-1
abundance: NA
v_gene: TRBV12-3/TRBV12-4
d_gene: TRBD2
CDR3aa: CASSLGGSRSYNEQFF
CDR3nt: TGTGCCAGCAGTTTGGGCGGGAGCAGATCCTACAATGAGCAGTTCTTC

j_gene: TRBJ2-7
abundance: NA
v_gene: TRBV7-9
d_gene: TRBD2
CDR3aa: CASSLESPTQTSVRFSYEQYF
CDR3nt: TGTGCCAGCAGCTTAGAGTCACCGACACAAACTAGCGTCCGCTTCTCCTACGAGCAGTACTTC

j_gene: TRBJ2-7
abundance: few
v_gene: TRBV28
d_gene: TRBD1
CDR3aa: CASRAPGQGIHEQYF
CDR3nt: TGTGCCAGCAGAGCACCGGGACAGGGAATCCACGAGCAGTACTTC

j_gene: TRBJ2-7
abundance: many
v_gene: TRBV29-1
d_gene: TRBD2
CDR3aa: CSVETPREGLYEQYF
CDR3nt: TGCAGCGTCGAAACACCCCGGGAGGGCCTTTACGAGCAGTACTTC

j_gene: TRBJ1-1
abundance: few
v_gene: TRBV24-1
d_gene: NA
CDR3aa: CATSLEDDTEAFF
CDR3nt: TGTGCCACCAGTCTCGAGGACGACACTGAAGCTTTCTTT

j_gene: TRBJ2-2
abundance: NA
v_gene: TRBV29-1
d_gene: NA
CDR3aa: CSVVGTLNTGELFF
CDR3nt: TGCAGCGTTGTTGGGACACTGAACACCGGGGAGCTGTTTTTT

j_gene: TRBJ1-1
abundance: NA
v_gene: TRBV10-1
d_gene: NA
CDR3aa: CASSGDMGAEAFF
CDR3nt: TGCGCCAGCAGTGGCGATATGGGGGCTGAAGCTTTCTTT